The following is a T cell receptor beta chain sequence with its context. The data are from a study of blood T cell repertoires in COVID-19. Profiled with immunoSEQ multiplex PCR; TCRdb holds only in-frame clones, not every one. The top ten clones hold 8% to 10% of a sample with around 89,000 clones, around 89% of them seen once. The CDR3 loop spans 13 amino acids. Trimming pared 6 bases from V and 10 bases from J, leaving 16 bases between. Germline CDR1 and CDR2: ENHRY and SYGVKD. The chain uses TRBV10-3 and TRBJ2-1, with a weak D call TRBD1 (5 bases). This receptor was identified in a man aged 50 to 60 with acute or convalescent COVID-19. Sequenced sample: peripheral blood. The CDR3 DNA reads TGTGCCATCAGGACCGACAGTCTGCGGGAGCAGTTCTTC. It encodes CAIRTDSLREQFF.